This entry is about one T cell receptor (beta chain). The sample comes from a study of patients and donors after allogeneic stem cell transplantation. TCRdb re-called the RT-PCR reads through MiXCR, storing one row per CDR3 protein. Seen here are about a million distinct CDR3 sequences, under 20% observed once, and the top ten hold around 5.5%. V trimming: 1 base; J trimming: 9 bases; junction bases outside the gene matches: 6. Germline CDR1 is SGHTA and CDR2 is FQGNSA. This CDR3 comprises 15 residues. The receptor was isolated from a human donor who was either an allogeneic HSCT recipient or a stem cell or donor lymphocyte infusion donor (not recorded which). It is not recorded whose cells these are; they may come from a transplant donor. The sample was blood, either unsorted or a sorted T cell fraction (not recorded which). This sequence joins TRBV7-2 and TRBJ2-3; the match to TRBD2 covers 11 bases. CDR3 sequence: CASSLELAGVETQYF. Written as DNA, the CDR3 is TGTGCCAGCAGCTTAGAACTAGCGGGGGTCGAGACGCAGTATTTT. The whole variable domain, filled in from reference TRBV7-2 and TRBJ2-3, reads GAGVSQSPSNKVTEKGKDVELRCDPISGHTALYWYRQSLGQGLEFLIYFQGNSAPDKSGLPSDRFSAERTGGSVSTLTIQRTQQEDSAVYLCASSLELAGVETQYFGPGTRLTVL.